This TCR beta chain stems from a study of blood T cell repertoires in COVID-19. Looking at the study overall: From T cells, B-cell-depleted T cells, or PBMCs came the material, which was cDNA or gDNA.

The germline V gene has CDR1 MNHGY and CDR2 SVAAGI. V was shortened by 9 bases and J by 4 bases, with 15 bases between the two germline ends. CDR3 size: 14 residues. How the authors handled the data: Cell counts per sample came from amplifying reference gene primers. Produced via immunoSEQ multiplex PCR; TCRdb's table is partial and in-frame only. Clonal size and the V and J genes are those of that table, whereas D and trimming came from the DNA. The data contain almost 90,000 clones, around 90% of them singletons. The V gene is TRBV6-9, the J gene TRBJ1-4, with D perhaps matching TRBD1 (6 bases). The TCR originated in an elderly man with acute or convalescent COVID-19. The sample was peripheral blood. In DNA form, the CDR3 reads TGTGCCAGAGCCCCAGGGGAAAATAATGAAAAACTGTTTTTT. Its protein product is CARAPGENNEKLFF.